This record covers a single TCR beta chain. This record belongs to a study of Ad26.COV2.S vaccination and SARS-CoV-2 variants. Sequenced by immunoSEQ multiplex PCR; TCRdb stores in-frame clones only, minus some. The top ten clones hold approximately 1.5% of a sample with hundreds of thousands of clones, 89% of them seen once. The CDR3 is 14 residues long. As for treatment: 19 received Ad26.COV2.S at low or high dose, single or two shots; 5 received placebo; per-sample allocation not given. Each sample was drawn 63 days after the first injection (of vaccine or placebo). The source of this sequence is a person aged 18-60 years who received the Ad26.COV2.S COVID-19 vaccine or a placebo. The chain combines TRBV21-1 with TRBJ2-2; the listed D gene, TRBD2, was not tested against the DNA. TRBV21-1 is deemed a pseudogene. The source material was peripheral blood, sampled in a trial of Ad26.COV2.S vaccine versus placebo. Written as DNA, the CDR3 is TGTGCCAGCAGCAAAAAACTAGACACCGGGGAGCTGTTTTTT. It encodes CASSKKLDTGELFF.